What follows are 13 T cell receptor beta chains derived from one specimen sequenced in a study of cytomegalovirus exposure and HLA in healthy donors. A multiplex PCR was run with 60 Vbeta primers and 13 Jbeta primers. Data came from immunoSEQ multiplex PCR; TCRdb stores just in-frame clones and leaves some out. The sample records around 120,000 clones, around 79% being singletons. What was sequenced was PBMCs. Source of these receptors: a middle-aged woman in good health and CMV-seronegative.

The V call is TRBV7-2, the J call TRBJ2-3; no clear D. CDR3 size: 13 residues. V shed 1 base and J shed 5 bases, with 7 bases lying between them. Germline V gene sequence: CDR1 SGHTA, CDR2 FQGNSA. CDR3 region: CASSLVSRDTQYF. The CDR3 DNA reads TGTGCCAGCAGCTTAGTATCGAGAGATACGCAGTATTTT.

The chain combines TRBV19 with TRBJ1-1; 9 bases are a match to TRBD1. Germline V gives CDR1 LNHDA, CDR2 SQIVND (reference sequence). Trimming cost V 3 bases and J 5 bases; bases outside gene matches: 7. The CDR3 is made up of 15 amino acids. CDR3 DNA sequence: TGTGCCAGTAGTATCGGAACAGGGGGCCCAACTGAAGCTTTCTTT. The encoded protein is CASSIGTGGPTEAFF.

The rearrangement links TRBV28 to TRBJ1-2, with 7 bases identical to TRBD1. The CDR3 runs to 13 residues. The ends lost 8 bases at V and 0 bases at J; junction bases unmatched: 3. The germline V gene encodes CDR1 MDHEN and CDR2 SYDVKM. The CDR3 loop reads CASWTGSNYGYTF. The CDR3 bases are TGTGCCAGCTGGACAGGATCTAACTATGGCTACACCTTC.

The V and J genes are TRBV6-1 and TRBJ1-1; 7 bases map to TRBD1. The germline gives CDR1 MNHNS, CDR2 SASEGT. V was clipped by 1 base and J by 1 base; unmatched bases: 12. This CDR3 region has 18 residues. CDR3: CASSEVKDGGQWNTEAFF. The CDR3 nucleotides read TGTGCCAGCAGTGAAGTCAAAGATGGGGGACAGTGGAACACTGAAGCTTTCTTT.

V and J are TRBV5-1 and TRBJ2-7; TRBD2 might be the D (6 bases). V was trimmed by 4 bases and J by 13 bases, leaving 21 bases between them. CDR3 length equals 13 residues. Per germline, CDR1 SGHRS and CDR2 YFSETQ. The CDR3 coding sequence is TGCGCCAGCAGCCCGGATCTAATGGCGGGGCTATACTTC. Protein sequence: CASSPDLMAGLYF. Looking up the rest from reference TRBV5-1 and TRBJ2-7 gives the full variable domain: KAGVTQTPRYLIKTRGQQVTLSCSPISGHRSVSWYQQTPGQGLQFLFEYFSETQRNKGNFPGRFSGRQFSNSRSEMNVSTLELGDSALYLCASSPDLMAGLYFGPGTRLTVT.

The CDR3 reads CASSTGQGAHEQYF. The CDR3 DNA reads as TGTGCCAGCAGCACTGGACAGGGGGCTCACGAGCAGTACTTC. The V call is TRBV7-9, the J call TRBJ2-7, with TRBD1 identical over 11 bases. The CDR3 sequence is 14 residues long. Germline V gene data show CDR1 as SEHNR and CDR2 as FQNEAQ (reference sequence). V trimming: 5 bases; J trimming: 5 bases; junction bases outside the gene matches: 5.

CDR3 in DNA: TGCGCCAGCAGCTTGGTGGGACAGGGCACTGAAGCTTTCTTT. Translated, it gives CASSLVGQGTEAFF. This chain uses TRBV5-1 with TRBJ1-1; 9 nucleotides agree with TRBD1. This CDR3 is 14 amino acids long. Losses at the gene ends were 0 bases for V and 4 bases for J; bases not matched to a gene: 1. CDR1 is SGHRS, CDR2 YFSETQ, per germline.

Note on this clone: This sample includes further DNA sequences coding for the same CDR3. The genes are TRBV5-4 and TRBJ1-1, with D tentatively TRBD1 (6 bases). The CDR3 totals 14 residues. Germline CDR1 reads SGHNT; CDR2 reads YYREEE (reference sequence). V lost 4 bases, J lost 3 bases, and 13 bases lay in between. CDR3 coding DNA: TGTGCCAGCAGCGGGGGGGGGCTTGACACTGAAGCTTTCTTT. Amino acid sequence: CASSGGGLDTEAFF.

The chain has TRBV7-9 and TRBJ2-5; weak D call: TRBD1 (5 bases). Germline V gene sequence: CDR1 SEHNR, CDR2 FQNEAQ (reference sequence). Trimming shortened V by 7 bases and J by 4 bases, and 16 bases separated the two germline ends. The CDR3 consists of 14 residues. This chain's CDR3 is CASNGQGLIETQYF. As DNA, the CDR3 is TGTGCCAGCAATGGGCAGGGCCTTATAGAGACCCAGTACTTC.

The chain is built from TRBV28 and TRBJ2-3; D unresolved. CDR3 length: 16 amino acids. V was cut by 4 bases and J by 0 bases, with 14 bases left in between. Looked up from germline, CDR1 is MDHEN and CDR2 is SYDVKM. CDR3 nucleotide sequence: TGTGCCAGCAGTTCCCCCACAGAGTCTAGCACAGATACGCAGTATTTT. Residues: CASSSPTESSTDTQYF.

The CDR3 region has the DNA TGCAGCGTTGAAGGGACAGGGTCAGACTCCTACGAGCAGTACTTC. Amino acids: CSVEGTGSDSYEQYF. The chain joins TRBV29-1 to TRBJ2-7; 8 bases are shared with TRBD1. The CDR3 runs to 15 residues. Trimming removed 1 base from V and 0 bases from J; junction bases left unmatched: 5. Germline values: CDR1 SQVTM, CDR2 ANQGSEA.

V is TRBV28 and J is TRBJ1-5; the match to TRBD1 covers 8 bases. Germline lookup yields CDR1 MDHEN and CDR2 SYDVKM. The CDR3 has 13 amino acids. Trimming at V came to 6 bases and at J to 7 bases, leaving 5 bases not matched to a gene. The CDR3 nucleotides read TGTGCCAGCAGCCCAGGGGGCGGACAGCCCCAGCATTTT. It codes for CASSPGGGQPQHF.

This chain links TRBV6-5 with TRBJ2-2; 9 bases line up with TRBD2. Germline V lookup: CDR1 MNHEY, CDR2 SVGAGI. The CDR3 is 16 amino acids. V shed 2 bases, J shed 6 bases, and the junction held 7 bases outside the gene matches. In nucleotides, the CDR3 is TGTGCCAGCAGTTACGAATTAGCGGGAGTCCCCGGGGAGCTGTTTTTT. Protein sequence: CASSYELAGVPGELFF.